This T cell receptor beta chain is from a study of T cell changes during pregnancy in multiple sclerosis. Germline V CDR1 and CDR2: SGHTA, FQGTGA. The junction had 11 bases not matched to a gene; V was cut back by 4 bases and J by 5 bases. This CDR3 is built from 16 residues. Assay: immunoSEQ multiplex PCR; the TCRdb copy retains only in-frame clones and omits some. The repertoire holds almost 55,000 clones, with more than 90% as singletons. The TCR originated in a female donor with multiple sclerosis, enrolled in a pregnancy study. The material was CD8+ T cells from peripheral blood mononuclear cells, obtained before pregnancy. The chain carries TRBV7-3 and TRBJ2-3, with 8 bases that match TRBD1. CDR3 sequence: CASSSPRGLGGDTQYF. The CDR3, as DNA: TGTGCCAGCAGCTCCCCCAGGGGGCTAGGTGGAGATACGCAGTATTTT.